This T cell receptor beta chain was retrieved from a study of blood T cell repertoires in COVID-19. At the level of the study: Sources were T cells, B-cell-depleted T cells, or PBMCs; the material itself was cDNA or gDNA.

Sequencing was performed with immunoSEQ multiplex PCR; in TCRdb, only in-frame clones are kept and a portion is missing. Of 90,000 to 120,000 clones listed, roughly nine tenths are singletons. In germline, CDR1 is LNHNV, CDR2 YYDKDF (reference sequence). Trimming took 3 bases from V and 4 from J, leaving 13 bases between them. The CDR3 has 14 residues. The chain couples TRBV15 to TRBJ2-7; TRBD2 might be the D (5 bases). Sequenced sample: peripheral blood. The origin of this receptor is a human donor in a cohort sampled during active COVID-19. CDR3 amino acids: CATSRTSGEYEQYF. The CDR3 DNA reads TGTGCCACCAGCAGGACGTCCGGGGAGTACGAGCAGTACTTC.